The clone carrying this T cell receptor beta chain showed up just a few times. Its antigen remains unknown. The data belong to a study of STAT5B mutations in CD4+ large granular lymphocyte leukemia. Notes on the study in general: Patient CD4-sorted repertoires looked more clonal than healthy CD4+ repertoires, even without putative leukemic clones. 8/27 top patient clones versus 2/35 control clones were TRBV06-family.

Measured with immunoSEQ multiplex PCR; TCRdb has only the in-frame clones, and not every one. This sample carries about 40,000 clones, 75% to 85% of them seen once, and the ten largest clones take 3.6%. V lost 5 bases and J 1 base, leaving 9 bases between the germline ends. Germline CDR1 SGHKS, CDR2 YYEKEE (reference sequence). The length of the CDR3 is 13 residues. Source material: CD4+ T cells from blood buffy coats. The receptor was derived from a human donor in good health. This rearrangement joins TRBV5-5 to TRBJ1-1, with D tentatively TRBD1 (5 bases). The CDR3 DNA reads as TGTGCCAGCAGTTACGACAGGAACACTGAAGCTTTCTTT. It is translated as CASSYDRNTEAFF. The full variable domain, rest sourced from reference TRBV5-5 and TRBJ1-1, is DAGVTQSPTHLIKTRGQQVTLRCSPISGHKSVSWYQQVLGQGPQFIFQYYEKEERGRGNFPDRFSARQFPNYSSELNVNALLLGDSALYLCASSYDRNTEAFFGQGTRLTVV.